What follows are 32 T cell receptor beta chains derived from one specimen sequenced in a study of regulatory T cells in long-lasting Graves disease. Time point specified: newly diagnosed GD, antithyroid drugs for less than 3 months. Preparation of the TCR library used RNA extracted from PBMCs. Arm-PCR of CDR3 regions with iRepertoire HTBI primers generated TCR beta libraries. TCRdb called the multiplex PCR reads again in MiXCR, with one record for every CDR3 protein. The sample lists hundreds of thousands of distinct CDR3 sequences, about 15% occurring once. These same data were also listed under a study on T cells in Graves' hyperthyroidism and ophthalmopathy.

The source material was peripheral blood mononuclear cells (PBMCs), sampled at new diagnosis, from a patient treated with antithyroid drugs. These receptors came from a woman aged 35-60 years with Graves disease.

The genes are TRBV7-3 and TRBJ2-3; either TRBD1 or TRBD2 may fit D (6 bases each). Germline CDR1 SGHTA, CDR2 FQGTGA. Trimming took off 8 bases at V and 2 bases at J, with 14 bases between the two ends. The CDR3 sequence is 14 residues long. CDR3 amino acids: CASARGPITDTQYF. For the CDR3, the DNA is TGTGCCAGCGCTCGGGGGCCAATCACAGATACGCAGTATTTT.

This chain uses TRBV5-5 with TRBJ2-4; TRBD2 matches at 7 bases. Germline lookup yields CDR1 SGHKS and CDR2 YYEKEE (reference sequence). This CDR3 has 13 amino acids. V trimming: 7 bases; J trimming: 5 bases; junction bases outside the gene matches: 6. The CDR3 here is CASSKSGENIQYF. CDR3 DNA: TGTGCCAGCTCAAAGAGCGGGGAAAACATTCAGTACTTC.

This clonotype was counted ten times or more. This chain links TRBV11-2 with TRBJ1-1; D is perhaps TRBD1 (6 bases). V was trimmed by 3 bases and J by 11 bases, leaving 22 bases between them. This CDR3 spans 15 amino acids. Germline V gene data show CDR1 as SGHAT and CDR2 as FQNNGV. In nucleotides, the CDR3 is TGTGCCAGCAGCTTTTCTCCGGGGGCCAGGGGATCGGCTTTCTTT. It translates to CASSFSPGARGSAFF.

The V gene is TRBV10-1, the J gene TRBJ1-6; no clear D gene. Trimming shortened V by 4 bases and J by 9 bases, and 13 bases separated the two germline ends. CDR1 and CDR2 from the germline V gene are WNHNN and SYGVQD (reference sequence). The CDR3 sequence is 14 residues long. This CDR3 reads CASSANSIGSPLHF. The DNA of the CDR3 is TGCGCCAGCAGTGCCAACAGTATCGGTTCACCCCTCCACTTT.

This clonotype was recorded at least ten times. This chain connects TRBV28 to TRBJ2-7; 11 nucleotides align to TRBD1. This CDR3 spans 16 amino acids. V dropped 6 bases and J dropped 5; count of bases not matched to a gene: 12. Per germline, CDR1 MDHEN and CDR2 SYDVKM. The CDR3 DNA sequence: TGTGCCAGCAGCCCTCCTGGGACAGGGGGTTCCGACGAGCAGTACTTC. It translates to CASSPPGTGGSDEQYF.

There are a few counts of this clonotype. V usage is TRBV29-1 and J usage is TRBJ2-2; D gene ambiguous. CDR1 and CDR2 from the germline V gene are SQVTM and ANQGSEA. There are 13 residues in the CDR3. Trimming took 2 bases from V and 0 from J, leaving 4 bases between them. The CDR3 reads CSVENTNTGELFF. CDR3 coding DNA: TGCAGCGTTGAAAACACGAACACCGGGGAGCTGTTTTTT.

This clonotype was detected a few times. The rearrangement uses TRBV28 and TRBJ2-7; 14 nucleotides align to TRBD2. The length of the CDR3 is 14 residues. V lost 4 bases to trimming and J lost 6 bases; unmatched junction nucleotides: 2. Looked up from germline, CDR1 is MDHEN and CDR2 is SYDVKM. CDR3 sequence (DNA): TGTGCCAGCAGTTCGGGACTAGCGGGGGCCGAGCAGTACTTC. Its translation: CASSSGLAGAEQYF. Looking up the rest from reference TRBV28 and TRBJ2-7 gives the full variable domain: DVKVTQSSRYLVKRTGEKVFLECVQDMDHENMFWYRQDPGLGLRLIYFSYDVKMKEKGDIPEGYSVSREKKERFSLILESASTNQTSMYLCASSSGLAGAEQYFGPGTRLTVT.

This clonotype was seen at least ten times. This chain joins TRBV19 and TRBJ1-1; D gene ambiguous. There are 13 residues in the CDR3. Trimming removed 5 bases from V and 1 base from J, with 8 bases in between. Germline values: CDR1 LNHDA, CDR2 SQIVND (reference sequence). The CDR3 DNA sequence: TGTGCCAGTAGTTGGCAGACGAACACTGAAGCTTTCTTT. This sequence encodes CASSWQTNTEAFF. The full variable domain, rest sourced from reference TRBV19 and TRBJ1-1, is DGGITQSPKYLFRKEGQNVTLSCEQNLNHDAMYWYRQDPGQGLRLIYYSQIVNDFQKGDIAEGYSVSREKKESFPLTVTSAQKNPTAFYLCASSWQTNTEAFFGQGTRLTVV.

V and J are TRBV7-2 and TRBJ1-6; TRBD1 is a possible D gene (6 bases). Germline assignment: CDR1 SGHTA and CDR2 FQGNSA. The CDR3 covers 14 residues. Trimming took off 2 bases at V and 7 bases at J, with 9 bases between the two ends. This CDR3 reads CASSLTRGNSPLHF. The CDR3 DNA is TGTGCCAGCAGCTTAACCAGGGGCAATTCACCCCTCCACTTT.

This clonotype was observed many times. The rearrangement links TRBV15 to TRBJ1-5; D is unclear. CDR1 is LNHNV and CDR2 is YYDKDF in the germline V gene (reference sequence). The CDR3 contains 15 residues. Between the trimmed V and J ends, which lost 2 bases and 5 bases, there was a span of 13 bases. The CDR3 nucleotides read TGTGCCACCAGCAGAAAGGGATTTAGGGATCAGCCCCAGCATTTT. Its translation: CATSRKGFRDQPQHF.

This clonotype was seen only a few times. CDR3 nucleotide sequence: TGTGCCAGCAGTTACTCCCGGTTGGGGAAAAACATTCAGTACTTC. Residues: CASSYSRLGKNIQYF. The rearrangement links TRBV6-2 or TRBV6-3 to TRBJ2-4; D uncertain. The CDR3 loop spans 15 amino acids. CDR1 MNHEY and CDR2 SVGEGT come from the germline V gene. With 0 bases removed from V and 4 bases from J, the gap between germline ends came to 10 bases.

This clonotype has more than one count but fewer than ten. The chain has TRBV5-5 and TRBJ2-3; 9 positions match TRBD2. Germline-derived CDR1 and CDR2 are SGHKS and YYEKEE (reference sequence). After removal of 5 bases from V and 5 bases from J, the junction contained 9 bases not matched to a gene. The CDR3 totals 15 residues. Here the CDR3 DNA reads TGTGCCAGCAGACCGGCGGGGGGGCCCGGAGATACGCAGTATTTT. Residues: CASRPAGGPGDTQYF.

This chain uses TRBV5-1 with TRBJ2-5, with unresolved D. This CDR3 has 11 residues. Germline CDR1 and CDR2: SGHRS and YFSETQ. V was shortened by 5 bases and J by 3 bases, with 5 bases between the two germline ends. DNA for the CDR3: TGCGCCAGCAGAAATGAAGAGACCCAGTACTTC. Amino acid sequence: CASRNEETQYF.

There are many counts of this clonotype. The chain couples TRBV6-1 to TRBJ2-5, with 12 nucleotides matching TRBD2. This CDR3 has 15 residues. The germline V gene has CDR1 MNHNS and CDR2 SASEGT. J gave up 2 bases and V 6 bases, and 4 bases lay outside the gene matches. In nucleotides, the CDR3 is TGTGCCAGCAGAGCTAGCGGGGGGGCACAAGAGACCCAGTACTTC. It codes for CASRASGGAQETQYF.

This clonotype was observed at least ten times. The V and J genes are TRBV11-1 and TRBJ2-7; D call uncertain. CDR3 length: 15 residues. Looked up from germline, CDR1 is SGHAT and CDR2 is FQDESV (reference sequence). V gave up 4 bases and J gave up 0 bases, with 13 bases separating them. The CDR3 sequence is CASSSYSSSSYEQYF. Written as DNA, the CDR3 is TGTGCCAGCAGCTCGTACAGTTCCTCCTCCTACGAGCAGTACTTC.

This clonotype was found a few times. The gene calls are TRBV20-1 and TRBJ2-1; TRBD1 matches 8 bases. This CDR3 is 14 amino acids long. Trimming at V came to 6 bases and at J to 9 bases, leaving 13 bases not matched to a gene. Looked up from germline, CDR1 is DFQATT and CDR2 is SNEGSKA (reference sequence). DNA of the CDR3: TGCAGTGCCACACCCGGACAGGGTGGCGGTGAGCAGTTCTTC. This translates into CSATPGQGGGEQFF.

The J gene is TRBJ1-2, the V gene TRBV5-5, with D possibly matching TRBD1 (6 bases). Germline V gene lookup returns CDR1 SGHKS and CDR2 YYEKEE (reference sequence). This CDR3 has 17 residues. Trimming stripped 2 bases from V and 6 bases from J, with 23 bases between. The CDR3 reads CASSLLYRFRGNDGYTF. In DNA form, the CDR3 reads TGTGCCAGCAGCTTATTGTATCGGTTCAGGGGAAATGATGGCTACACCTTC.

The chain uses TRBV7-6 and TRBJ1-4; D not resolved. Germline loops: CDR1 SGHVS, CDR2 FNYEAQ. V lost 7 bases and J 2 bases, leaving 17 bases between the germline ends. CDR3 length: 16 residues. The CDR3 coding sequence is TGTGCCAGCACACCCCCCTTAGCGGGGACTAATGAAAAACTGTTTTTT. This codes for CASTPPLAGTNEKLFF.

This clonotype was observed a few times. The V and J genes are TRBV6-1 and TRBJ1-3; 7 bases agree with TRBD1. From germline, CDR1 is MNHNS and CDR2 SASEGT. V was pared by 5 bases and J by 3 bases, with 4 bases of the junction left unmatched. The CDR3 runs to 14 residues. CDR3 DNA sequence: TGTGCCAGCAGTACCCAGGGGGGTGGAAACACCATATATTTT. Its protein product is CASSTQGGGNTIYF.

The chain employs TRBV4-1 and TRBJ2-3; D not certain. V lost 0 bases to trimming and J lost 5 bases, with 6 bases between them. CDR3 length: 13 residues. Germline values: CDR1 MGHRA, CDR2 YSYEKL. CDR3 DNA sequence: TGCGCCAGCAGCCAAGATGCACGAGATACGCAGTATTTT. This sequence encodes CASSQDARDTQYF.

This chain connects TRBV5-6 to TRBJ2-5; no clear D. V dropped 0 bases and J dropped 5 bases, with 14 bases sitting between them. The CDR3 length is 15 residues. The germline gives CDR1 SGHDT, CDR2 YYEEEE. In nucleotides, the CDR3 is TGTGCCAGCAGCTTGGCCGGAATATTGCTCGAGACCCAGTACTTC. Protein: CASSLAGILLETQYF. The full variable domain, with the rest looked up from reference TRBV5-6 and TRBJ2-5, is DAGVTQSPTHLIKTRGQQVTLRCSPKSGHDTVSWYQQALGQGPQFIFQYYEEEERQRGNFPDRFSGHQFPNYSSELNVNALLLGDSALYLCASSLAGILLETQYFGPGTRLLVL.

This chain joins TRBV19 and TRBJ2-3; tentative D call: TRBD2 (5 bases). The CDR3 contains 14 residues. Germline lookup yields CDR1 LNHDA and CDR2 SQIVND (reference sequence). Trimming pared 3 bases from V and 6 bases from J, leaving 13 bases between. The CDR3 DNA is TGTGCCAGTAGTATCGGGTTGACGGGGGATACGCAGTATTTT. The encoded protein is CASSIGLTGDTQYF.

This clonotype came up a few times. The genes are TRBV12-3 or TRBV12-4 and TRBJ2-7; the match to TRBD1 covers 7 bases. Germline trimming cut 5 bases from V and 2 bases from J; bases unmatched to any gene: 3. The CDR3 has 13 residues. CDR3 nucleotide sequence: TGTGCCAGCAGTATAGGGGGCCCCTACGAGCAGTACTTC. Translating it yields CASSIGGPYEQYF.

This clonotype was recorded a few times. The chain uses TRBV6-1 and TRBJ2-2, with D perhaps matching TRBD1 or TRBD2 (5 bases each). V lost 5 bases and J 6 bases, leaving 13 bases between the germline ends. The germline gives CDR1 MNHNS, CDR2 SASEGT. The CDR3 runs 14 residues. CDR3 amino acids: CASSPPGRSGELFF. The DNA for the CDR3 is TGTGCCAGCAGTCCCCCGGGGCGGTCCGGGGAGCTGTTTTTT.

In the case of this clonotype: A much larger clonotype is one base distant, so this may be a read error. CDR3 sequence (DNA): TGTGCCAGCAGTGTGGCAGCGAGCACAGATACGCAGTATTTT. Its protein is CASSVAASTDTQYF. This rearrangement joins TRBV6-1 to TRBJ2-3; D remains unclear. Trimming stripped 4 bases from V and 0 bases from J, with 8 bases between. Germline V gives CDR1 MNHNS, CDR2 SASEGT. The CDR3 sequence is 14 residues long.

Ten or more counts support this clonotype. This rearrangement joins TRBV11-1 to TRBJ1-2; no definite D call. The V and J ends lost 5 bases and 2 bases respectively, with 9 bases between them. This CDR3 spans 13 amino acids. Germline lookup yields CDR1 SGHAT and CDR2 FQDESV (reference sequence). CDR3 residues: CASSGRANYGYTF. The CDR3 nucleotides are TGTGCCAGCAGCGGCCGGGCCAACTATGGCTACACCTTC.

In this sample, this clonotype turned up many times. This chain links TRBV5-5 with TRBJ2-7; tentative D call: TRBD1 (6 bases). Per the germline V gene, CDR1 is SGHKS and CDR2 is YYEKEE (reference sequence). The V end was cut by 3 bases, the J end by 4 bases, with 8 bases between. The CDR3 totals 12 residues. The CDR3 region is CASSSTGYEQYF. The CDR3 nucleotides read TGTGCCAGCAGCTCCACAGGGTACGAGCAGTACTTC.

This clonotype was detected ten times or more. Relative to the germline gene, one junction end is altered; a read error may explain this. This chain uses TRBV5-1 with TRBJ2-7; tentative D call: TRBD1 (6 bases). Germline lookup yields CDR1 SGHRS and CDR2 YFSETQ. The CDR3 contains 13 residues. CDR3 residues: CASSLSLDREQYF. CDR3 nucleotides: TGTGCCAGCAGCTTGTCTCTGGACAGAGAGCAGTACTTC.

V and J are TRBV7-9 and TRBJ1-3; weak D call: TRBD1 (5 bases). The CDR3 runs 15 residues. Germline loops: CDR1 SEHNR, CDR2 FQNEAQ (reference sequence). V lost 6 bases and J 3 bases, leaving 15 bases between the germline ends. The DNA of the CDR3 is TGTGCCAGCAGTTACTTTGAGGGGAGTGGAAACACCATATATTTT. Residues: CASSYFEGSGNTIYF.

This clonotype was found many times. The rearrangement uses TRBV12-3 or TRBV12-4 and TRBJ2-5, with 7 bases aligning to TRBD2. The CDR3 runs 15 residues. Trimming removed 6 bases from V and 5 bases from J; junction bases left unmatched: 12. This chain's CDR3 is CASSASFGGVETQYF. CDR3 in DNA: TGTGCCAGCAGCGCGAGCTTTGGGGGGGTGGAGACCCAGTACTTC.

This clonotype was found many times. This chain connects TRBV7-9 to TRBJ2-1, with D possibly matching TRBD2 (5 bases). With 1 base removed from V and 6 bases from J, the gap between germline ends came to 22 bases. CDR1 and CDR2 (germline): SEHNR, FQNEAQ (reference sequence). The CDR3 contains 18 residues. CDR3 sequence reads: CASSLGMGDFVVGNEQFF. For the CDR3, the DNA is TGTGCCAGCAGCTTAGGAATGGGAGACTTCGTGGTGGGCAATGAGCAGTTCTTC.

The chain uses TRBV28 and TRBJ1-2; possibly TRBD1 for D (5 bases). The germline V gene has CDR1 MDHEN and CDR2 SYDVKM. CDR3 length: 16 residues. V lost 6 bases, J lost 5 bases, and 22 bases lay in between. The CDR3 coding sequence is TGTGCCAGCAGCTCCACCGGGACCGGCCCTGGATATGGCTACACCTTC. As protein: CASSSTGTGPGYGYTF.